The clone carrying this TCR beta chain was detected many times. Its specificity is not known. Quantitative barcoded 5'-RACE was used to prepare TCR beta libraries. TCRdb itself ran the 5' RACE reads through MiXCR, one entry per CDR3 protein. The sample yields 100,000 to 150,000 distinct CDR3 sequences, roughly 9% seen once. Germline V gene sequence: CDR1 SGHTA, CDR2 FQGNSA. CDR3 length: 15 amino acids. Trimming cost V 4 bases and J 1 base; bases outside gene matches: 3. This specimen comes from a study of CD8 T cells in ankylosing spondylitis. Study observations and caveats: According to the report, clones linked to the disease were significantly enriched in matched synovial fluid samples taken from ankylosing spondylitis patients. Some of these motif variants have turned up before, in reports on reactive arthritis synovial fluid and blood. Disease-linked clones were CD8+ and relatively rare in peripheral blood.

The chain couples TRBV7-2 to TRBJ1-1, with TRBD1 matching over 10 bases. Sequencing was performed on blood, either unsorted or a sorted T cell fraction (not recorded which). This clonotype was sampled from a male donor with ankylosing spondylitis or in good health (not recorded which). As DNA, the CDR3 is TGTGCCAGCAGCTATGACAGGGGGCGGAACACTGAAGCTTTCTTT. Translated, it gives CASSYDRGRNTEAFF.